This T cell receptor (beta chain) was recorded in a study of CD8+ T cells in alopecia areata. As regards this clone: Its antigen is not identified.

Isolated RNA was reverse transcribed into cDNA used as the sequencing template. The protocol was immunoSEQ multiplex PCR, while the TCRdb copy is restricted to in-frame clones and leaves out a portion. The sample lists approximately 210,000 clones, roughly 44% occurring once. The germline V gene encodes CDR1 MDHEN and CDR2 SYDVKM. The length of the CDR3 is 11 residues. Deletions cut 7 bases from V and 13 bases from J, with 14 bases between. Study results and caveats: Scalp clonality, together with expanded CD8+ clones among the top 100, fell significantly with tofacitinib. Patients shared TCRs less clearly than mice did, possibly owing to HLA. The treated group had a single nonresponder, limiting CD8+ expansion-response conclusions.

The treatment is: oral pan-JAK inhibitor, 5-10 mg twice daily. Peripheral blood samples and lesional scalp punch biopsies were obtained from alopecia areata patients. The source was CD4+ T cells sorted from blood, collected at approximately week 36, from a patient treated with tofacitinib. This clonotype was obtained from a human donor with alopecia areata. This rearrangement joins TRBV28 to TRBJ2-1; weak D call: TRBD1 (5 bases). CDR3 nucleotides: TGTGCCAGCACCCTCCGCGGACATCAGTTCTTC. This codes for CASTLRGHQFF.